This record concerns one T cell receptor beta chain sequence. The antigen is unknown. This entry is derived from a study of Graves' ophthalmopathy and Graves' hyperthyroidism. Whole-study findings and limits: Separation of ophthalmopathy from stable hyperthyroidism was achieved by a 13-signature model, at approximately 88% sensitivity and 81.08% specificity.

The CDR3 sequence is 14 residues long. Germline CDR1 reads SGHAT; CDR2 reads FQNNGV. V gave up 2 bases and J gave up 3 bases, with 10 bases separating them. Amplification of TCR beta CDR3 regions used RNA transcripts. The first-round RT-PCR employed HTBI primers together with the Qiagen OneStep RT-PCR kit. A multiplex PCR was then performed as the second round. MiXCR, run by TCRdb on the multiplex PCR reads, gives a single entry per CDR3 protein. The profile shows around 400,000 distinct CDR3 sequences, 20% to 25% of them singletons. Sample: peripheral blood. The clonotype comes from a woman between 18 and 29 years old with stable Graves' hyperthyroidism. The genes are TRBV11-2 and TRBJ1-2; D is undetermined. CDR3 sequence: CASSLFLADYGYTF. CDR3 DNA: TGTGCCAGCAGCTTATTTTTGGCTGACTATGGCTACACCTTC.